This T cell receptor (beta chain) originates from a study of blood T cell repertoires in COVID-19 (dated by TCRdb to 2019 to 2021). Background for the entire study: Collaborator samples came from the United States, Italy and Spain and covered acute and convalescent phases of COVID-19. The prospective study material was composed of cDNA or gDNA derived from T cells, B-cell-depleted T cells, or PBMCs. HLA class I and class II types, where available, came from metadata supplied by the sample provider rather than from assay-based typing. The repertoires were released in a freely available public database meant as a resource for research on the immune response to SARS-CoV-2. Subjects who had been exposed to COVID-19, were actively infected with it, or had recovered from it provided the deeply sampled blood TCRbeta repertoires that made up the dataset. Samples were obtained from the ongoing ImmuneRACE study (first 160 participants) and from about 1,300 subjects provided by 6 global collaborators. Nearly every sample came with metadata listing a de-identified subject ID, COVID-19 status, age in years and sex. Results and caveats for the whole study, not just this receptor: The quantity of clinical and demographic metadata differed by source and by participant and was supplied without curation.

TCRbeta CDR3 regions were amplified from genomic DNA by means of the immunoSEQ Assay, a bias-controlled multiplex PCR. The study's processing was this. The number of nucleated cells in each sample was estimated by amplification of reference gene primers within the assay. Sequence reads were collapsed and filtered to measure the absolute abundance of every unique TCRbeta CDR3 rearrangement. Productive Simpson clonality was computed per sample as the square root of Simpson's diversity index over productive rearrangements. The source is immuneACCESS, and TCRdb retained only in-frame sequences with V and J called. Part of the clones is not carried over; for the studies checked, unresolved V genes explain less than half of this, and the remainder is unexplained. V and J calls and clone size follow that table, whereas D and trimming were derived from the DNA. The table for this sample lists a few hundred thousand clones; more than 70% of them were counted only once. The ten most abundant clones make up roughly 1.2% of the sample.

From its cysteine to its phenylalanine, the CDR3 spans 15 amino acids. Kept here is only the CDR3 DNA, which spans 45 bases and is read in frame from base 1. V is trimmed back by 7 bases and J by 4 bases, and the junction contains 6 bases that no gene match accounts for. Based on the germline V gene, the CDR1 and CDR2 sequences are SNHLY and FYNNEI. Participants in the prospective study were enrolled through a virtual design, were aged roughly 18 to 95 years, and lived in approximately 25 United States geographic areas. In the prospective study, participants were assigned to cohorts based on the clinical history participants reported in a screening survey and a study questionnaire. Mobile phlebotomists in the prospective study collected whole blood, serum and a nasopharyngeal or oropharyngeal swab from every participant. Prospective study participants could optionally give additional blood draws and questionnaires over an approximately two-month period. Before DNA extraction, prospective study blood samples were shipped either frozen or at room temperature.

For this clone: Its antigen is not yet known. There are no base qualities to consult, and no much larger clone falls within one base.

The source of this sequence is a middle-aged woman with acute COVID-19. The sample taken for sequencing was PBMCs or T cells enriched from blood (not recorded which). The receptor chain draws on TRBV2 and TRBJ2-2; 10 bases in between match TRBD2. The DNA sequence follows: TGTGCCAGCAAGCTAGCGGGAGTTCGCACCGGGGAGCTGTTTTTT. It specifies CASKLAGVRTGELFF.